This T cell receptor beta chain was documented in a study of blood T cell repertoires in COVID-19. V dropped 2 bases and J dropped 7; count of bases not matched to a gene: 9. Germline CDR1 is MDHEN and CDR2 is SYDVKM. This CDR3 is 15 amino acids long. Clones were sequenced by immunoSEQ multiplex PCR, and TCRdb holds only the in-frame ones, with some missing. The sample shows approximately 91,000 clones, approximately 72% of them seen only once. The J gene is TRBJ1-2, the V gene TRBV28; TRBD1 matches 8 bases. This sequence originates from a man between 65 and 85 years old with acute or convalescent COVID-19. The specimen was peripheral blood. DNA for the CDR3: TGTGCCAGCAGTTTAGATGTCAGGGGGCGAAGTGGCTACACCTTC. Its translation is CASSLDVRGRSGYTF.